This T cell receptor beta chain was sequenced during a study of OX40 agonist ivuxolimab in advanced cancers. As for this clone: What it recognizes is unknown.

Produced via immunoSEQ multiplex PCR; TCRdb's table is partial and in-frame only. The sample has tens of thousands of clones; about 79% are singletons. Study-wide results and caveats: The average count of expanded clones was higher among CD8+ T cells than among CD4+.

Patients who had autoimmune disease history or got systemic immunosuppression were left out. Trimming stripped 1 base from V and 2 bases from J, with 11 bases between. Germline CDR1 reads SGHTA; CDR2 reads FQGNSA. The CDR3 is made up of 16 amino acids. V gene TRBV7-2 combines with J gene TRBJ2-2, with D perhaps TRBD1 (5 bases). The sequencing here drew on CD4+ or CD8+ T cells sorted from blood, taken in a trial of the OX40 agonist ivuxolimab. This TCR was recovered from an adult with an advanced solid tumor such as melanoma, head and neck, liver or kidney cancer. The CDR3 DNA is TGTGCCAGCAGCTTAGGACAGATCTTAAACACCGGGGAGCTGTTTTTT. Its protein is CASSLGQILNTGELFF.